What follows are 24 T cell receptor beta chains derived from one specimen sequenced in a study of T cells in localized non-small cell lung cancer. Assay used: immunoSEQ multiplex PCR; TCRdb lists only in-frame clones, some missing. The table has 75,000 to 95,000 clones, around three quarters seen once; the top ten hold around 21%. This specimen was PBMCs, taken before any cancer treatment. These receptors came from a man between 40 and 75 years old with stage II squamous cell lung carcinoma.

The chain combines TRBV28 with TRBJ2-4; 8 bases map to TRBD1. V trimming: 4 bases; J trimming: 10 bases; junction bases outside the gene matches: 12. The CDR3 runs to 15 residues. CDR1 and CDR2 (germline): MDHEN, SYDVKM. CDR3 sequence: CASSSSGGRWKIQYF. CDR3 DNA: TGTGCCAGCAGTTCATCAGGGGGCAGATGGAAGATTCAGTACTTC.

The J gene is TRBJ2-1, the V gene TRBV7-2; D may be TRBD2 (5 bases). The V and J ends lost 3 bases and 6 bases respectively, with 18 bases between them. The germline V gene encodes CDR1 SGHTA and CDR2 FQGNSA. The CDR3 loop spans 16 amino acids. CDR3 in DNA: TGTGCCAGCAGCTTTTCTAGGCTAGCCGGGTCCAATGAGCAGTTCTTC. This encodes CASSFSRLAGSNEQFF.

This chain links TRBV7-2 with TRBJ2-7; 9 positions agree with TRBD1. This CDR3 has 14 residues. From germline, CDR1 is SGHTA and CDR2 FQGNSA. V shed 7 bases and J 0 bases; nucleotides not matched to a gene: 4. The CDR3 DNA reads TGTGCCAGCACCCGGGACAGGGACTCCTACGAGCAGTACTTC. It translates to CASTRDRDSYEQYF.

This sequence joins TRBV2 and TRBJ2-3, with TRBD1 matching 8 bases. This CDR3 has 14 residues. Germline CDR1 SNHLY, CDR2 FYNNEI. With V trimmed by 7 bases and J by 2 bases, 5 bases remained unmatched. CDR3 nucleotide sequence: TGTGCCAGCATTCGGGACAGGTCCACAGATACGCAGTATTTT. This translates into CASIRDRSTDTQYF.

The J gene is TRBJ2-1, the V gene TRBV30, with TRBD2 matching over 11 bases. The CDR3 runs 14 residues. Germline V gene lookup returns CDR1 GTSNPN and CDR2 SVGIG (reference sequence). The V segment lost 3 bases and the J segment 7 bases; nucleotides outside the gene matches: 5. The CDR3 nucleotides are TGTGCCTGGAGAACTAGCGGGAGCGGGAATGAGCAGTTCTTC. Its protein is CAWRTSGSGNEQFF.

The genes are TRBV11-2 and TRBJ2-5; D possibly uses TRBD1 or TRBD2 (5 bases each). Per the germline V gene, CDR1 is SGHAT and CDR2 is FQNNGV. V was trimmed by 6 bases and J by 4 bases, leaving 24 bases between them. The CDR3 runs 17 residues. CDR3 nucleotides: TGTGCCAGCAGGCGTAATCCCGGGACCCAATCTGCAGAGACCCAGTACTTC. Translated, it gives CASRRNPGTQSAETQYF.

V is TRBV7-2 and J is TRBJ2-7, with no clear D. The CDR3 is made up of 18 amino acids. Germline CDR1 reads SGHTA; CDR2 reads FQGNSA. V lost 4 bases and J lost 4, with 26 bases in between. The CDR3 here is CASSSRPLNGPGQYEQYF. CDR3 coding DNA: TGTGCCAGCAGCTCCCGACCCCTAAACGGCCCCGGGCAATACGAGCAGTACTTC.

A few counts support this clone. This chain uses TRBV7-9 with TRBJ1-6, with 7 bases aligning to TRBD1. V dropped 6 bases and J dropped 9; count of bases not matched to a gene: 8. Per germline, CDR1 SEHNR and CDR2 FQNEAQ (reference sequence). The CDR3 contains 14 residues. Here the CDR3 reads CASRTTGIVSPLHF. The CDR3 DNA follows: TGTGCCAGCAGGACGACAGGGATAGTTTCACCCCTCCACTTT. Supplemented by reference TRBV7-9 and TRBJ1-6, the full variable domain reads DTGVSQNPRHKITKRGQNVTFRCDPISEHNRLYWYRQTLGQGPEFLTYFQNEAQLEKSRLLSDRFSAERPKGSFSTLEIQRTEQGDSAMYLCASRTTGIVSPLHFGNGTRLTVT.

The CDR3 DNA reads TGCGCCAGCAGCTTGAGTGTGACGGACGGCTACACCTTC. This codes for CASSLSVTDGYTF. The chain couples TRBV5-1 to TRBJ1-2, with D uncertain. The germline gives CDR1 SGHRS, CDR2 YFSETQ. The CDR3 sequence is 13 residues long. The germline V and J ends were trimmed by 1 base and 8 bases, with 12 bases remaining between them. The variable domain in full, completed from reference TRBV5-1 and TRBJ1-2, reads KAGVTQTPRYLIKTRGQQVTLSCSPISGHRSVSWYQQTPGQGLQFLFEYFSETQRNKGNFPGRFSGRQFSNSRSEMNVSTLELGDSALYLCASSLSVTDGYTFGSGTRLTVV.

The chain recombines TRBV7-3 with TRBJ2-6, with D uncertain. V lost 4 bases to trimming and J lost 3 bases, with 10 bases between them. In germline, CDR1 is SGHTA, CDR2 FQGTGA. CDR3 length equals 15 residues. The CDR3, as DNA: TGTGCCAGCAGCTCTGAGACTCATGGGGCCAACGTCCTGACTTTC. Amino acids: CASSSETHGANVLTF. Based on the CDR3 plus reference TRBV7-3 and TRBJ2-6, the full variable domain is GAGVSQTPSNKVTEKGKYVELRCDPISGHTALYWYRQSLGQGPEFLIYFQGTGAADDSGLPNDRFFAVRPEGSVSTLKIQRTERGDSAVYLCASSSETHGANVLTFGAGSRLTVL.

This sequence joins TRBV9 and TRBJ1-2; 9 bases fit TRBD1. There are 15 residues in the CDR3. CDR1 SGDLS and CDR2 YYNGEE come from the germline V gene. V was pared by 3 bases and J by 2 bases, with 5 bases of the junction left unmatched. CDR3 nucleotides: TGTGCCAGCAGCGCGCGGGGACAGGGAAACTATGGCTACACCTTC. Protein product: CASSARGQGNYGYTF.

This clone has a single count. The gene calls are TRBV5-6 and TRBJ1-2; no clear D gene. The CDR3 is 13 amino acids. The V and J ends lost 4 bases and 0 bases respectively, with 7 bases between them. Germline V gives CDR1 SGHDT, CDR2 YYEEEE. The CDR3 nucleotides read TGTGCCAGCAGCGACGCAGCTAACTATGGCTACACCTTC. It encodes CASSDAANYGYTF.

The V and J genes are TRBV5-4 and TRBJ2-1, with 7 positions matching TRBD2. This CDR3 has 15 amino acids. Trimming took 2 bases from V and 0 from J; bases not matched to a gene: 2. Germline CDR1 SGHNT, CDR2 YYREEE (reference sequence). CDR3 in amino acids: CASSLLASSYNEQFF. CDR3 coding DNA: TGTGCCAGCAGCTTACTAGCGAGCTCCTACAATGAGCAGTTCTTC.

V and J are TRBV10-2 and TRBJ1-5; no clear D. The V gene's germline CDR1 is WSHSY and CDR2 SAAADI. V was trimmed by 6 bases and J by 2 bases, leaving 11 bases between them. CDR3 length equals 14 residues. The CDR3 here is CASSPIGGNQPQHF. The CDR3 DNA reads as TGCGCCAGCAGCCCCATTGGGGGCAATCAGCCCCAGCATTTT.

This CDR3 is CASSDRGTNYGYTF. The CDR3 DNA is TGTGCCAGCAGCGACAGGGGGACTAACTATGGCTACACCTTC. J is TRBJ1-2 and V is TRBV7-8, with 9 bases lining up with TRBD1. Germline CDR1 reads SGHVS; CDR2 reads FQNEAQ. The CDR3 extends over 14 amino acids. V shed 5 bases, J shed 0 bases, and the junction held 1 base outside the gene matches.

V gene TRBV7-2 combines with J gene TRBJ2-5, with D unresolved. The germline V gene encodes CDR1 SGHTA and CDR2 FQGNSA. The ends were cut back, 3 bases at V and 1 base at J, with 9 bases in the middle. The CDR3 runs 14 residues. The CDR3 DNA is TGTGCCAGCAGCTTTAGTGGGATCCAAGAGACCCAGTACTTC. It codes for CASSFSGIQETQYF.

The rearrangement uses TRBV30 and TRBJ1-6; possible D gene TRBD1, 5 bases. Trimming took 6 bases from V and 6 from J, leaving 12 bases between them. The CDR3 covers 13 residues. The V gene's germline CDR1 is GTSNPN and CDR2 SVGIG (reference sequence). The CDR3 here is CACRGLPNSPLHF. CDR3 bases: TGTGCCTGTCGGGGACTTCCTAATTCACCCCTCCACTTT. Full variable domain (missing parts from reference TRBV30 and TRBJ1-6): SQTIHQWPATLVQPVGSPLSLECTVEGTSNPNLYWYRQAAGRGLQLLFYSVGIGQISSEVPQNLSASRPQDRQFILSSKKLLLSDSGFYLCACRGLPNSPLHFGNGTRLTVT.

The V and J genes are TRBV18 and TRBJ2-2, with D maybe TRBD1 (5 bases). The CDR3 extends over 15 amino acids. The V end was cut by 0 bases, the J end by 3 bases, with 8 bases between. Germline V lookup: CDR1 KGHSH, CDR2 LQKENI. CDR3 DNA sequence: TGTGCCAGCTCACCACCGGCAGGGTACACCGGGGAGCTGTTTTTT. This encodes CASSPPAGYTGELFF. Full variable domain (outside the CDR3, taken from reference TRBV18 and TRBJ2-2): NAGVMQNPRHLVRRRGQEARLRCSPMKGHSHVYWYRQLPEEGLKFMVYLQKENIIDESGMPKERFSAEFPKEGPSILRIQQVVRGDSAAYFCASSPPAGYTGELFFGEGSRLTVL.

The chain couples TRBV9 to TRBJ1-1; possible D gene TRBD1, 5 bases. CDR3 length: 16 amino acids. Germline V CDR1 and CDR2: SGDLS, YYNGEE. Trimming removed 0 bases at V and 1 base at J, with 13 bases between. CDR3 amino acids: CASSVGPGGGNTEAFF. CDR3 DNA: TGTGCCAGCAGCGTAGGACCGGGGGGAGGGAACACTGAAGCTTTCTTT.

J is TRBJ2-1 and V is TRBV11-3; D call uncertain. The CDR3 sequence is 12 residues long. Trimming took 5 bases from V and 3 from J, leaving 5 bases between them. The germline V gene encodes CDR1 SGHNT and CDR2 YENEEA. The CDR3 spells CASSISYNEQFF. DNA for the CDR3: TGTGCCAGCAGCATCAGCTACAATGAGCAGTTCTTC.

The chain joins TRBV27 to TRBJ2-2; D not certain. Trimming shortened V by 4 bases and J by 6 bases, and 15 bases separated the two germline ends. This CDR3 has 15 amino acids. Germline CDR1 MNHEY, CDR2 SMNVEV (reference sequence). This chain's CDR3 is CASSSPSRKAGELFF. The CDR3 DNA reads TGTGCCAGCAGTTCCCCGAGCCGTAAGGCCGGGGAGCTGTTTTTT.

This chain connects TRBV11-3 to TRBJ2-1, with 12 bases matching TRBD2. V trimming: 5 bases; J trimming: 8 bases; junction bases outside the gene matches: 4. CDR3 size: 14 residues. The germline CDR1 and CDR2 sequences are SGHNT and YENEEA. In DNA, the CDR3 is TGTGCCAGCAGCCTAGCGGGGGGGACGGATGAGCAGTTCTTC. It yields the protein CASSLAGGTDEQFF.

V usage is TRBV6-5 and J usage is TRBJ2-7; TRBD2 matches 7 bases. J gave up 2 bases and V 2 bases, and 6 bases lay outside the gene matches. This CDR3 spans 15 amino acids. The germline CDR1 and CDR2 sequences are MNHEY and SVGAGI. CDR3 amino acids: CASSYRGSGTYEQYF. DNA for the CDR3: TGTGCCAGCAGTTACCGGGGGAGCGGGACCTACGAGCAGTACTTC.

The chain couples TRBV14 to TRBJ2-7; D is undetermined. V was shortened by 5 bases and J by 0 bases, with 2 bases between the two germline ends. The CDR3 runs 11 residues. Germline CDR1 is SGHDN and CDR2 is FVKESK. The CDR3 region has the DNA TGTGCCAGCAGCTCCTCCTACGAGCAGTACTTC. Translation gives CASSSSYEQYF.